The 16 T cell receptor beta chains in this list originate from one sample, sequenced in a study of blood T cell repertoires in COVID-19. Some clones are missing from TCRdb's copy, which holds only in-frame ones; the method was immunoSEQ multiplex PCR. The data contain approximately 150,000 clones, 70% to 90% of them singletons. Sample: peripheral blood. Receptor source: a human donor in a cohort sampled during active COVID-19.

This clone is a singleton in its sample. CDR3 in amino acids: CATSWGGKLFF. CDR3 DNA sequence: TGTGCCACTTCATGGGGCGGAAAACTGTTTTTT. This chain connects TRBV24-1 to TRBJ1-4; D might be TRBD1 (5 bases). The germline gives CDR1 KGHDR, CDR2 SFDVKD. Trimming took off 10 bases at V and 10 bases at J, with 12 bases between the two ends. CDR3 length equals 11 residues.

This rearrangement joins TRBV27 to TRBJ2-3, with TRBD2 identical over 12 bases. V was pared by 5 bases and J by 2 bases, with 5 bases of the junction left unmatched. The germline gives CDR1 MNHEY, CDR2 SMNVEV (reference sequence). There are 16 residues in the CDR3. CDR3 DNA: TGTGCCAGCAGTATCACTAGCGGGAGGACCACAGATACGCAGTATTTT. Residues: CASSITSGRTTDTQYF.

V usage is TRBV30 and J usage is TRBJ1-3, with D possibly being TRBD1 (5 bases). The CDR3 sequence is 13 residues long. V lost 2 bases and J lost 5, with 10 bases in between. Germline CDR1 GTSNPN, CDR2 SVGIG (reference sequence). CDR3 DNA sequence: TGTGCCTGGAGTCAGGGAGGGAGAAACACCATATATTTT. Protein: CAWSQGGRNTIYF.

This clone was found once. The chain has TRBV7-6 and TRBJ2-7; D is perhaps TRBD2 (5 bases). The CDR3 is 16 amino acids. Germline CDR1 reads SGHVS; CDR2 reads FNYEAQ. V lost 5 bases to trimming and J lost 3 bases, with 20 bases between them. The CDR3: CASSPSSRENYYEQYF. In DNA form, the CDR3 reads TGTGCCAGCAGCCCGTCAAGCCGGGAAAACTACTACGAGCAGTACTTC.

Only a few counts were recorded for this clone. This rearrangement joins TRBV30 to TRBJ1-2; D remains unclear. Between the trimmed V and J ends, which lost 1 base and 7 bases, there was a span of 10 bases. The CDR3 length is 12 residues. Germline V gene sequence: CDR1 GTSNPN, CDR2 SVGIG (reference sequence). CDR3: CAWSAGTGGYTF. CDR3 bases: TGTGCCTGGAGTGCAGGAACCGGTGGCTACACCTTC.

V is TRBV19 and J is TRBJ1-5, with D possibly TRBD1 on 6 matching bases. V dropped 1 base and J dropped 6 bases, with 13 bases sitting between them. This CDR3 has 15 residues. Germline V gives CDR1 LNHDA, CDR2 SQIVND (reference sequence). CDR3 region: CASSIVGQGIQPQHF. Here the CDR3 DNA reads TGTGCCAGTAGTATAGTGGGGCAGGGGATTCAGCCCCAGCATTTT.

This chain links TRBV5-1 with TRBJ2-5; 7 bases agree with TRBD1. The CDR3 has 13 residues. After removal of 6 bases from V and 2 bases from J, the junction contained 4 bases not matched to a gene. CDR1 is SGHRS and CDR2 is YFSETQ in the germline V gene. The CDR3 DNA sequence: TGCGCCAGCACAACAGGGGTTCAAGAGACCCAGTACTTC. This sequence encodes CASTTGVQETQYF.

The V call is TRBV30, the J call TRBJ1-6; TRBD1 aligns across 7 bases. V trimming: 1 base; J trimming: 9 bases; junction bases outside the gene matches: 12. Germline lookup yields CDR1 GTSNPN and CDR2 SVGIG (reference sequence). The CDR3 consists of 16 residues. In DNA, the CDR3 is TGTGCCTGGAGTGGGGGGGCGACAGGGATCGGTTCACCCCTCCACTTT. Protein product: CAWSGGATGIGSPLHF. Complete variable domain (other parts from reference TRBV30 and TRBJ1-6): SQTIHQWPATLVQPVGSPLSLECTVEGTSNPNLYWYRQAAGRGLQLLFYSVGIGQISSEVPQNLSASRPQDRQFILSSKKLLLSDSGFYLCAWSGGATGIGSPLHFGNGTRLTVT.

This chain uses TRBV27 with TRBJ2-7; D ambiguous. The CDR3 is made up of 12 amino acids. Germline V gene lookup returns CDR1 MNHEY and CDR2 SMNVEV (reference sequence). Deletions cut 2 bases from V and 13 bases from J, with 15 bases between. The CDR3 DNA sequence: TGTGCCAGCAGTTTAAGAAACAGACGCTTATACTTC. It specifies CASSLRNRRLYF.

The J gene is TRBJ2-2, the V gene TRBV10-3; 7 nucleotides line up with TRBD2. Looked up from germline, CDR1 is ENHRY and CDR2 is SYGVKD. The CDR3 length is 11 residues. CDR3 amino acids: CALGGAGELFF. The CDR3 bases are TGTGCTCTGGGAGGGGCCGGGGAGCTGTTTTTT.

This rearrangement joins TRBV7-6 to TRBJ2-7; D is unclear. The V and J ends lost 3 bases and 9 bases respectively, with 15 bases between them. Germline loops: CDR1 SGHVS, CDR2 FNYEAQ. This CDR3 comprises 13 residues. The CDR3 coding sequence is TGTGCCAGCAGCTTCACTACCCCGTACTTGCAGTACTTC. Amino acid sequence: CASSFTTPYLQYF.

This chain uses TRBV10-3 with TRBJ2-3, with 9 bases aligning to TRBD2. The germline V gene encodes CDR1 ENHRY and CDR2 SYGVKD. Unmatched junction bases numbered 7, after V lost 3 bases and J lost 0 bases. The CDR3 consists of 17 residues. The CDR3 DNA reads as TGTGCCATCAGTGAAAACCCGGGACTAGCTAGCACAGATACGCAGTATTTT. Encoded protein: CAISENPGLASTDTQYF.

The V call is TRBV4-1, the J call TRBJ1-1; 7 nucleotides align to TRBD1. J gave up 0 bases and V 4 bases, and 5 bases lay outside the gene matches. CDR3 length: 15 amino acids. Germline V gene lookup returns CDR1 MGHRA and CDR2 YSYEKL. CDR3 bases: TGCGCCAGCAGCCCGGGACAGCTTATGAACACTGAAGCTTTCTTT. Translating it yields CASSPGQLMNTEAFF.

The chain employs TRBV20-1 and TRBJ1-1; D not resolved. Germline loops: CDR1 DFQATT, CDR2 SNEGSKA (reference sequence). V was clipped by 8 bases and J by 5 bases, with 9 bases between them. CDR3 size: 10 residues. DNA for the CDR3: TGCAGTCCCACGGGGACTGAAGCTTTCTTT. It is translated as CSPTGTEAFF.

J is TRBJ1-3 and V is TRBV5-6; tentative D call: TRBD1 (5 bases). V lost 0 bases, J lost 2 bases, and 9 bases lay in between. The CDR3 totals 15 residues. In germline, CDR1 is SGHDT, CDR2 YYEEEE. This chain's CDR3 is CASSLGAGAGNTIYF. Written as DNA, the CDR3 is TGTGCCAGCAGCTTGGGTGCGGGGGCTGGAAACACCATATATTTT.

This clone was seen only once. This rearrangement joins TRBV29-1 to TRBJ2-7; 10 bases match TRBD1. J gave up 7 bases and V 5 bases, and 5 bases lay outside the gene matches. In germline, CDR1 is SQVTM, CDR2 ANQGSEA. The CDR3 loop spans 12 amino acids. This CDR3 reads CSVRDRGDEQYF. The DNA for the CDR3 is TGCAGCGTTCGGGACAGGGGTGATGAGCAGTACTTC.